The 10 T cell receptor beta chains reported below all come from one sample, sequenced in a study of graft-versus-host responses after intestinal transplantation. Clones were read by immunoSEQ multiplex PCR, and TCRdb kept only the in-frame ones, dropping some. The sample has about 70,000 clones; approximately 87% are singletons. For these receptors, no antigen is known. Sequencing used unstimulated CD4+ T cells sorted from spleen or lymph node cells, obtained before transplant. The receptors originated from a human donor who was the organ donor for an intestinal transplant.

V and J are TRBV11-1 and TRBJ2-1; the match to TRBD2 covers 10 bases. Germline-derived CDR1 and CDR2 are SGHAT and FQDESV (reference sequence). Trimming removed 5 bases from V and 3 bases from J; junction bases left unmatched: 10. The CDR3 runs 17 residues. CDR3 in DNA: TGTGCCAGCAGCCCAGGGCGAACTAGCGGGGTCTACAATGAGCAGTTCTTC. Protein product: CASSPGRTSGVYNEQFF.

The chain links TRBV30 to TRBJ1-2; perhaps TRBD1 as D (6 bases). Between the trimmed V and J ends, which lost 0 bases and 6 bases, there was a span of 11 bases. Per the germline V gene, CDR1 is GTSNPN and CDR2 is SVGIG (reference sequence). The CDR3 spans 13 residues. The DNA of the CDR3 is TGTGCCTGGAGTGTAGCCAGGGGAGATGGCTACACCTTC. It yields the protein CAWSVARGDGYTF. The full variable domain, rest sourced from reference TRBV30 and TRBJ1-2, is SQTIHQWPATLVQPVGSPLSLECTVEGTSNPNLYWYRQAAGRGLQLLFYSVGIGQISSEVPQNLSASRPQDRQFILSSKKLLLSDSGFYLCAWSVARGDGYTFGSGTRLTVV.

The J gene is TRBJ2-4, the V gene TRBV2, with 9 bases aligning to TRBD1. This CDR3 has 17 residues. CDR1 and CDR2 from the germline V gene are SNHLY and FYNNEI. V lost 6 bases to trimming and J lost 3 bases; unmatched junction nucleotides: 12. CDR3 in DNA: TGTGCCAGCAGCCCGGGACAGGGAAATGTTGGCAAAAACATTCAGTACTTC. It specifies CASSPGQGNVGKNIQYF. Full variable domain (remainder filled in from reference TRBV2 and TRBJ2-4): EPEVTQTPSHQVTQMGQEVILRCVPISNHLYFYWYRQILGQKVEFLVSFYNNEISEKSEIFDDQFSVERPDGSNFTLKIRSTKLEDSAMYFCASSPGQGNVGKNIQYFGAGTRLSVL.

This clone was seen a few times. J is TRBJ1-1 and V is TRBV18, with 9 bases identical to TRBD1. Germline V gives CDR1 KGHSH, CDR2 LQKENI. This CDR3 is built from 14 residues. V gave up 3 bases and J gave up 1 base; unmatched junction bases: 0. For the CDR3, the DNA is TGTGCCAGCTCACCGACAGGGGGGAACACTGAAGCTTTCTTT. Residues: CASSPTGGNTEAFF.

The J gene is TRBJ1-4, the V gene TRBV27; TRBD1 aligns across 12 bases. The CDR3 consists of 15 residues. V lost 4 bases and J lost 11; bases outside the gene matches: 8. CDR1 MNHEY and CDR2 SMNVEV come from the germline V gene (reference sequence). In nucleotides, the CDR3 is TGTGCCAGCAGTTCGGGACAGGGGGCAATAGGGAAACTGTTTTTT. Amino acids: CASSSGQGAIGKLFF.

The CDR3 region is CASSLQGGINEKLFF. DNA for the CDR3: TGTGCCAGCAGCCTACAGGGGGGGATTAATGAAAAACTGTTTTTT. The chain is built from TRBV11-2 and TRBJ1-4; TRBD1 aligns across 8 bases. CDR3 length: 15 residues. Germline trimming cut 5 bases from V and 4 bases from J; bases unmatched to any gene: 6. In germline, CDR1 is SGHAT, CDR2 FQNNGV.

The sample holds a few counts of this clone. The V gene is TRBV5-6, the J gene TRBJ1-2, with D unresolved. This CDR3 is built from 14 residues. CDR1 and CDR2 (germline): SGHDT, YYEEEE. V was shortened by 4 bases and J by 8 bases, with 18 bases between the two germline ends. In nucleotides, the CDR3 is TGTGCCAGCAGCCCTCGGTCGAGCCCGAGGGGCTACACCTTC. As protein: CASSPRSSPRGYTF.

This chain links TRBV5-1 with TRBJ1-3; D perhaps matches TRBD1 (6 bases). Per the germline V gene, CDR1 is SGHRS and CDR2 is YFSETQ. V lost 5 bases and J 3 bases, leaving 9 bases between the germline ends. This CDR3 is 13 amino acids long. The CDR3, as DNA: TGCGCCAGCAGAGGGGGTTTTGGAAACACCATATATTTT. As protein: CASRGGFGNTIYF.

The J gene is TRBJ2-4, the V gene TRBV28, with 9 nucleotides matching TRBD2. The junction had 0 bases not matched to a gene; V was cut back by 6 bases and J by 0 bases. The CDR3 sequence is 14 residues long. CDR1 and CDR2 from the germline V gene are MDHEN and SYDVKM. The chain's CDR3 is CASRRGGAKNIQYF. Written as DNA, the CDR3 is TGTGCCAGCAGGCGGGGGGGAGCCAAAAACATTCAGTACTTC.

The chain uses TRBV9 and TRBJ2-2, with D perhaps matching TRBD2 (6 bases). The CDR3 has 17 residues. Germline V gene lookup returns CDR1 SGDLS and CDR2 YYNGEE. Trimming pared 0 bases from V and 1 base from J, leaving 13 bases between. Here the CDR3 reads CASSVGQYGGNTGELFF. Written as DNA, the CDR3 is TGTGCCAGCAGCGTAGGTCAGTACGGGGGGAACACCGGGGAGCTGTTTTTT.